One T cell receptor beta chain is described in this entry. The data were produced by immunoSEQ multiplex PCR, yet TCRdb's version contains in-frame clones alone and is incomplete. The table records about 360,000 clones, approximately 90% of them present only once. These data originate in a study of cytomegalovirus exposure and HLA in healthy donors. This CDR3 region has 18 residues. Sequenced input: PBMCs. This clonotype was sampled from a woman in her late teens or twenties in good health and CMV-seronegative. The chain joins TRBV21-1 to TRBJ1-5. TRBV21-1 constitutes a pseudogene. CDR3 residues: CASSKIRGLNNSNQPQHF. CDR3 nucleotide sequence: TGTGCCAGCAGCAAAATTCGGGGACTGAACAATAGCAATCAGCCCCAGCATTTT.